Listed below are T cell receptor beta chains from one sample, sequenced in a study of immune evolution from preneoplasia to lung adenocarcinoma. The protocol was immunoSEQ multiplex PCR, while the TCRdb copy is restricted to in-frame clones and leaves out a portion. The sample contains several thousand clones, more than 75% of which appear only once. Sequencing was carried out using FFPE minimally invasive lung adenocarcinoma tissue. Receptor source: a person between 70 and 80 years old with lung adenocarcinoma. CDR3s include the opening cysteine and the closing phenylalanine or tryptophan. The D gene is left open where the match is weak. Size is stated for part of the rows, as once, few or many counts, or as a class when the clone is expanded.

j_call clone_size v_call d_call cdr3_aa cdr3_nt
TRBJ2-1 few TRBV27 TRBD2 CASSLRLAGYNEQFF TGTGCCAGCAGTTTACGACTAGCGGGGTACAATGAGCAGTTCTTC
TRBJ2-3 once TRBV21-1 . CGPNGASGRSTSTDTQYF TGTGGCCCGAACGGCGCTAGCGGGAGATCCACGTCCACAGATACGCAGTATTTT
TRBJ1-2 medium-sized TRBV6-5 TRBD1 CASSYSVGTGGGYTF TGTGCCAGCAGTTACTCGGTCGGGACAGGGGGTGGCTACACCTTC
TRBJ1-1 . TRBV15 . CATSRGPGGGTEAFF TGTGCCACCAGCAGAGGTCCAGGAGGGGGCACTGAAGCTTTCTTT
TRBJ2-3 few TRBV7-9 . CASSPRKQGRDTQYF TGTGCCAGCAGCCCTCGTAAACAAGGGCGGGATACGCAGTATTTT
TRBJ2-1 . TRBV15 TRBD2 CATSRGGLAVVEQFF TGTGCCACCAGCAGAGGAGGCCTAGCGGTAGTTGAGCAGTTCTTC
TRBJ2-1 . TRBV27 . CASREGRNEQFF TGTGCCAGCAGAGAGGGACGCAATGAGCAGTTCTTC
TRBJ2-2 large TRBV19 . CASTVRNTGELFF TGTGCCAGTACGGTCCGGAACACCGGGGAGCTGTTTTTT
TRBJ1-1 . TRBV20-1 . CSADVGGEAFF TGCAGTGCTGACGTGGGGGGTGAAGCTTTCTTT
TRBJ1-4 . TRBV5-4 . CASSPEEGNEKLFF TGTGCCAGCAGCCCGGAGGAAGGGAATGAAAAACTGTTTTTT